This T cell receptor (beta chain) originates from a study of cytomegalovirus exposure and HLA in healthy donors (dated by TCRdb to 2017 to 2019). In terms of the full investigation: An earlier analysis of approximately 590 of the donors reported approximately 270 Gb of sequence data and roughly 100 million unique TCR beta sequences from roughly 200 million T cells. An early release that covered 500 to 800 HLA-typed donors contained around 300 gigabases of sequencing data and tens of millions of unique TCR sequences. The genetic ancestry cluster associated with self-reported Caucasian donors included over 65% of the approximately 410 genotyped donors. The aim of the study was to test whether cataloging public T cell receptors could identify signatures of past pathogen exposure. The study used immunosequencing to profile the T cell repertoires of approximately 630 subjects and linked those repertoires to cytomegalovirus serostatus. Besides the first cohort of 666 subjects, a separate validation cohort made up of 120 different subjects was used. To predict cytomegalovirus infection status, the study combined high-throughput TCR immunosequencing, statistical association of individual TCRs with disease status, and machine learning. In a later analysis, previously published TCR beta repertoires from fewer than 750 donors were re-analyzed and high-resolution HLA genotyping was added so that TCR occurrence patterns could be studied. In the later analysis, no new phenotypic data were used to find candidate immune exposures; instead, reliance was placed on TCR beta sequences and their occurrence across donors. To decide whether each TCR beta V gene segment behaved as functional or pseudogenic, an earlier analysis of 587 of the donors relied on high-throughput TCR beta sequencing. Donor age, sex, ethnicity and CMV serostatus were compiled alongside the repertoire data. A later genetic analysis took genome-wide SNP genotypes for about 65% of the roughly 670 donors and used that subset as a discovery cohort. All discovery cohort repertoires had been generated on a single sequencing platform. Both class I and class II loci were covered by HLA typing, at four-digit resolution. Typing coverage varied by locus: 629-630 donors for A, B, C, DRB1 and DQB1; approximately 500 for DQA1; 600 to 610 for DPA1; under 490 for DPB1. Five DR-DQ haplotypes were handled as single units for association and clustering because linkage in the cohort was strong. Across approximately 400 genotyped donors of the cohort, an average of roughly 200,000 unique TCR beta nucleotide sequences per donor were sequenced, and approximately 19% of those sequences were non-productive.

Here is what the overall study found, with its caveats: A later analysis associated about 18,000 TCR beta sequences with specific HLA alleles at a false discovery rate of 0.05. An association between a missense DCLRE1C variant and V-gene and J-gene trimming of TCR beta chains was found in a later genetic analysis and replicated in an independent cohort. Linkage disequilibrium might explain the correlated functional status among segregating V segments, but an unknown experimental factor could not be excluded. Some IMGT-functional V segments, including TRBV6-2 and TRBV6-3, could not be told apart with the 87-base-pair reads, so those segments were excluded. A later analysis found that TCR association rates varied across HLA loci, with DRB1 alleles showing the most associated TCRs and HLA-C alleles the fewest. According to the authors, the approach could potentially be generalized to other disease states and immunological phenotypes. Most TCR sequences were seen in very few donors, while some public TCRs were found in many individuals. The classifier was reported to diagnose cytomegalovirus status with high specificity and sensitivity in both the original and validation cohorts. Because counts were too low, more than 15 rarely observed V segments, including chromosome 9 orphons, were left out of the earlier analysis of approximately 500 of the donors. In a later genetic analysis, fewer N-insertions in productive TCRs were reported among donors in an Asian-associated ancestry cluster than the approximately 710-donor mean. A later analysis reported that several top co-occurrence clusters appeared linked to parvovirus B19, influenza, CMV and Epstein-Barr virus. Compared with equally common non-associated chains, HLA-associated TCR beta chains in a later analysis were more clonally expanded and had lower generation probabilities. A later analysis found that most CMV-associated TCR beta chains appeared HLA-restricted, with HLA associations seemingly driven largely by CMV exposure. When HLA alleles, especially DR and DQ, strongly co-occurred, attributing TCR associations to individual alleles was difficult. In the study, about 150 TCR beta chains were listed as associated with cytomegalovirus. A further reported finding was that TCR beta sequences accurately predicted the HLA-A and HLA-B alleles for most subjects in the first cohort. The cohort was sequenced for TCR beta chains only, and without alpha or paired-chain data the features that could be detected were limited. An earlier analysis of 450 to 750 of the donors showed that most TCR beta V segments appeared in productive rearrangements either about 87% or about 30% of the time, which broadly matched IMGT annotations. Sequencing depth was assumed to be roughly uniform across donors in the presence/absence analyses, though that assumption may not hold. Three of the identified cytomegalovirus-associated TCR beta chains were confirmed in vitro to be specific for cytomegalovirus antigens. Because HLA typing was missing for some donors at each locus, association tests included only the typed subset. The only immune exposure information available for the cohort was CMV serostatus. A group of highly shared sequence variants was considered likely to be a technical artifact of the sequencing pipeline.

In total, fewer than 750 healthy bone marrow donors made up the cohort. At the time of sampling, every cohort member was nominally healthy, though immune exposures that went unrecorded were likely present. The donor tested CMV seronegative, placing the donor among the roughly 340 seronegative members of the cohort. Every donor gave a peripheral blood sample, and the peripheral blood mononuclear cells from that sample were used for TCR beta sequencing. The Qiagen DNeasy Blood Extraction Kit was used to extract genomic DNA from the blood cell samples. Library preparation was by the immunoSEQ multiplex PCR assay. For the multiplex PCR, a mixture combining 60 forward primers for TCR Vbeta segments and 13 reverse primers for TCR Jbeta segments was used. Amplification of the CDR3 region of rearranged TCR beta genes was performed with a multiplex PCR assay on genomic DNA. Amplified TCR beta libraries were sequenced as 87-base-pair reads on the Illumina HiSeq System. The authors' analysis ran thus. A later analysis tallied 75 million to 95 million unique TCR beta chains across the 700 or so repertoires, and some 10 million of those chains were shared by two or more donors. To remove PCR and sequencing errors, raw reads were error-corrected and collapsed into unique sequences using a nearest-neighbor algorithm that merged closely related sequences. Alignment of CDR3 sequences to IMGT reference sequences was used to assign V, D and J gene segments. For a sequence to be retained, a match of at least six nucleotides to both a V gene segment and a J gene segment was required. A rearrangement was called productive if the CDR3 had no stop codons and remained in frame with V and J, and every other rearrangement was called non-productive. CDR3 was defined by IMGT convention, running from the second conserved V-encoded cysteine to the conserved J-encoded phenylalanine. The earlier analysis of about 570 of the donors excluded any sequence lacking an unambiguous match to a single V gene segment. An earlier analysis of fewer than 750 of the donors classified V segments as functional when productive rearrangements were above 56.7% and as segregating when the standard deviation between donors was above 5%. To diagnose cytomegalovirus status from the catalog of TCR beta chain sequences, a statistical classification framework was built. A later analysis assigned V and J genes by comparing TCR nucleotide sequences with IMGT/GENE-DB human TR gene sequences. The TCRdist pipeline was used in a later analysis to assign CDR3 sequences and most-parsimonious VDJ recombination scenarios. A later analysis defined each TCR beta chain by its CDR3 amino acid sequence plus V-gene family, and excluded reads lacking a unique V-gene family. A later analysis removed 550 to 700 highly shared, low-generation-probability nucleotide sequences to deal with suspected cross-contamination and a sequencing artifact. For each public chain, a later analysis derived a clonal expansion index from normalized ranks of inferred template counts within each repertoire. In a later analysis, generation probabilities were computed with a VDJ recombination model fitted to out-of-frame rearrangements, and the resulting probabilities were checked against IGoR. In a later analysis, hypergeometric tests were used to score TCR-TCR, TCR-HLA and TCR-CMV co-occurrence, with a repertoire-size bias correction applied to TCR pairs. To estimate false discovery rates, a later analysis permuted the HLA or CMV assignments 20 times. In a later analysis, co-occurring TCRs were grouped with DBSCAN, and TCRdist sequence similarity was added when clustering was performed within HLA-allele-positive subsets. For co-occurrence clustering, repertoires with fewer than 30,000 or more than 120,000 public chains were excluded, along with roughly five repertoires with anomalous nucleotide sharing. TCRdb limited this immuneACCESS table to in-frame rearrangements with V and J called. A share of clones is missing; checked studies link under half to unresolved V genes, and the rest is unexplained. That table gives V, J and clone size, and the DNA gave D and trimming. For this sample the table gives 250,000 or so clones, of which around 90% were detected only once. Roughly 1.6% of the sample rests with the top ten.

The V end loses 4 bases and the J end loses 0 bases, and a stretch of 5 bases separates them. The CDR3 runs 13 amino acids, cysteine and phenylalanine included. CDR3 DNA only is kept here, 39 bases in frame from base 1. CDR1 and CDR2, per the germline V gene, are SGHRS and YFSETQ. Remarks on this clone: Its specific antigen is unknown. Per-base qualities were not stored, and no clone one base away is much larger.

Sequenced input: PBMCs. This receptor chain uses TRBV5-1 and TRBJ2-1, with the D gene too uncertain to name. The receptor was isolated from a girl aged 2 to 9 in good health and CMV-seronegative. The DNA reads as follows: TGCGCCAGCAGCCCTAACTCCTACAATGAGCAGTTCTTC. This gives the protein CASSPNSYNEQFF.